The count of the clone carrying this T cell receptor (beta chain) is one. In germline, CDR1 is MNHEY, CDR2 SVGAGI. J gave up 5 bases and V 8 bases, and 9 bases lay outside the gene matches. This CDR3 is 15 amino acids long. The data originate from a study of blood T cell repertoires in COVID-19. Only in-frame clones appear in the TCRdb table, and some are missing; sequencing was by immunoSEQ multiplex PCR. The profile covers about 140,000 clones, with around 80% appearing a single time and roughly a tenth taken by the ten largest. The sequencing input was peripheral blood. This clonotype was sampled from a man in his 60s with active or convalescent COVID-19. The chain uses TRBV6-5 and TRBJ1-6, with 7 positions matching TRBD1. CDR3 residues: CASRRPGTDNSPLHF. The CDR3 bases are TGTGCCAGCCGACGGCCCGGGACAGATAATTCACCCCTCCACTTT.